What follows are 13 T cell receptor beta chains derived from one specimen sequenced in a study of blood T cell repertoires in COVID-19. Libraries were prepared by immunoSEQ multiplex PCR; TCRdb keeps only in-frame clonotypes and omits some of them. The data hold about 240,000 clones, with 84% observed a single time. Sequencing was performed on peripheral blood. Every receptor here comes from a man aged 45-60 years with acute or convalescent COVID-19.

The chain links TRBV7-9 to TRBJ1-1; the D is unclear. Deletions cut 5 bases from V and 1 base from J, with 8 bases between. The CDR3 spans 13 residues. CDR1 is SEHNR, CDR2 FQNEAQ, per germline (reference sequence). CDR3 region: CASSTEGNTEAFF. CDR3 in DNA: TGTGCCAGCAGCACGGAGGGGAACACTGAAGCTTTCTTT.

This chain uses TRBV14 with TRBJ1-1; D is uncertain. The CDR3 covers 14 residues. Trimming removed 5 bases from V and 0 bases from J, with 10 bases in between. Germline lookup yields CDR1 SGHDN and CDR2 FVKESK. CDR3 region: CASSVQDLNTEAFF. The CDR3 coding sequence is TGTGCCAGCAGCGTCCAGGATTTGAACACTGAAGCTTTCTTT.

The V gene is TRBV6-5, the J gene TRBJ1-2, with a weak D call TRBD1 (5 bases). From germline, CDR1 is MNHEY and CDR2 SVGAGI. The CDR3 extends over 14 amino acids. With 8 bases removed from V and 8 bases from J, the gap between germline ends came to 21 bases. CDR3 loop: CASQNYIGAEGYTF. The CDR3 bases are TGTGCCAGCCAAAATTACATAGGGGCAGAAGGCTACACCTTC.

The J gene is TRBJ2-7, the V gene TRBV6-5; 8 bases are shared with TRBD2. Germline loops: CDR1 MNHEY, CDR2 SVGAGI. This CDR3 has 15 amino acids. After removal of 8 bases from V and 0 bases from J, the junction contained 9 bases not matched to a gene. For the CDR3, the DNA is TGTGCCAGCCGGGGGGGAGGTTCTGGCTCCTACGAGCAGTACTTC. This codes for CASRGGGSGSYEQYF.

The chain uses TRBV6-6 and TRBJ1-2, with 8 nucleotides matching TRBD1. In germline, CDR1 is MNHNY, CDR2 SVGAGI (reference sequence). This CDR3 has 14 amino acids. V lost 2 bases, J lost 8 bases, and 7 bases stayed unmatched. CDR3 coding DNA: TGTGCCAGCAGTTACAGCCCGACAGGGGTCGGCTACACCTTC. Translated: CASSYSPTGVGYTF.

The chain links TRBV5-1 to TRBJ1-1, with TRBD1 identical over 9 bases. The trim removed 7 bases at V and 8 bases at J, leaving 12 bases unmatched. Germline CDR1 is SGHRS and CDR2 is YFSETQ. CDR3 length: 14 amino acids. The CDR3: CASARDREGSEAFF. CDR3 DNA: TGCGCCAGCGCGAGGGACAGGGAGGGGTCAGAAGCTTTCTTT.

This clone showed up just once. The chain recombines TRBV12-3 or TRBV12-4 with TRBJ1-2; D ambiguous. The CDR3 has 13 amino acids. With 6 bases removed from V and 5 bases from J, the gap between germline ends came to 13 bases. CDR3 sequence reads: CASRPAGIYGYTF. In DNA form, the CDR3 reads TGTGCCAGCAGACCCGCCGGGATATATGGCTACACCTTC.

This CDR3 is CASSWSTGRGSNQPQHF. CDR3 coding DNA: TGTGCCAGCAGCTGGAGTACAGGGAGGGGAAGCAATCAGCCCCAGCATTTT. The chain combines TRBV5-6 with TRBJ1-5, with D possibly being TRBD1 (6 bases). Germline CDR1 reads SGHDT; CDR2 reads YYEEEE. Trimming left V 3 bases short and J 1 base short, with 17 bases between. The CDR3 sequence is 17 residues long.

The V gene is TRBV13, the J gene TRBJ2-7, with D unclear. Looked up from germline, CDR1 is PRHDT and CDR2 is FYEKMQ (reference sequence). Trimming shortened V by 6 bases and J by 2 bases, and 11 bases separated the two germline ends. CDR3 length: 13 residues. The CDR3 DNA reads TGTGCCAGCAGTATGGCCGATACCTACGAGCAGTACTTC. Translated, it gives CASSMADTYEQYF.

The rearrangement links TRBV19 to TRBJ1-6, with D possibly TRBD1 on 6 matching bases. Germline assignment: CDR1 LNHDA and CDR2 SQIVND (reference sequence). The CDR3 is 15 residues long. Trimming took off 4 bases at V and 7 bases at J, with 14 bases between the two ends. CDR3 sequence reads: CASSNSGVQNSPLHF. As DNA, the CDR3 is TGTGCCAGTAGTAACTCAGGGGTTCAAAATTCACCCCTCCACTTT.

V is TRBV12-3 or TRBV12-4 and J is TRBJ1-3; tentative D call: TRBD1 (5 bases). CDR3 length: 12 residues. The V and J ends lost 5 bases and 8 bases respectively, with 10 bases between them. Here the CDR3 DNA reads TGTGCCAGCAGTCCGGGACTTCACACCATATATTTT. It encodes CASSPGLHTIYF.

This clone was found once. The chain uses TRBV5-1 and TRBJ2-7; TRBD2 matches at 7 bases. Germline V gene data show CDR1 as SGHRS and CDR2 as YFSETQ. This CDR3 is built from 14 residues. The V segment lost 0 bases and the J segment 8 bases; nucleotides outside the gene matches: 8. Here the CDR3 reads CASSLGASGRKQYF. CDR3 nucleotide sequence: TGCGCCAGCAGCTTGGGGGCTAGCGGACGCAAGCAGTACTTC.

The rearrangement joins TRBV7-9 to TRBJ2-1, with 11 bases fitting TRBD2. This CDR3 has 16 residues. Germline CDR1 is SEHNR and CDR2 is FQNEAQ (reference sequence). Germline trimming cut 5 bases from V and 4 bases from J; bases unmatched to any gene: 7. In DNA, the CDR3 is TGTGCCAGCAGCCCTCGGGGGACTAGCGGATACAATGAGCAGTTCTTC. Protein: CASSPRGTSGYNEQFF.